The subject of this entry is one T cell receptor beta chain. The antigen remains undetermined. Trimming took off 4 bases at V and 3 bases at J, with 14 bases between the two ends. Germline loops: CDR1 SGHDT, CDR2 YYEEEE. This CDR3 contains 14 residues. These data are taken from a study of cytomegalovirus exposure and HLA in healthy donors. The overall study: Both the roughly 120 validation repertoires and the 600 to 700 first-cohort repertoires used the same platform, as reported by a later analysis.

Notes on the study in general: 150 or so TCR beta chains were listed as cytomegalovirus-associated.

The method was immunoSEQ multiplex PCR; TCRdb's version includes in-frame clones alone and lacks a portion of them. This sample has roughly 270,000 clones; 88% occur once, and the top ten carry approximately 0.9%. The chain couples TRBV5-6 to TRBJ2-7, with D tentatively TRBD2 (6 bases). The TCR was taken from a woman between 18 and 29 years old in good health and CMV-seronegative. Specimen: PBMCs. The CDR3 here is CASSLSGLLYEQYF. The CDR3 DNA is TGTGCCAGCAGCCTCTCCGGACTACTCTACGAGCAGTACTTC.